This T cell receptor (beta chain) was sequenced in a study of blood T cell repertoires in COVID-19. The protocol was immunoSEQ multiplex PCR, while the TCRdb copy is restricted to in-frame clones and leaves out a portion. Altogether about 330,000 clones are present, 70% to 90% being singletons, with the ten largest covering around 4%. Deletions cut 6 bases from V and 5 bases from J, with 16 bases between. The CDR3 totals 14 residues. From germline, CDR1 is SNHLY and CDR2 FYNNEI. The J gene is TRBJ1-1, the V gene TRBV2; maybe TRBD1 (6 bases). The sequence was obtained from a woman in her forties or fifties with active or convalescent COVID-19. Material: peripheral blood. The CDR3 sequence: CASSPKQGGTEAFF. DNA for the CDR3: TGTGCCAGCAGCCCTAAACAGGGAGGGACTGAAGCTTTCTTT.